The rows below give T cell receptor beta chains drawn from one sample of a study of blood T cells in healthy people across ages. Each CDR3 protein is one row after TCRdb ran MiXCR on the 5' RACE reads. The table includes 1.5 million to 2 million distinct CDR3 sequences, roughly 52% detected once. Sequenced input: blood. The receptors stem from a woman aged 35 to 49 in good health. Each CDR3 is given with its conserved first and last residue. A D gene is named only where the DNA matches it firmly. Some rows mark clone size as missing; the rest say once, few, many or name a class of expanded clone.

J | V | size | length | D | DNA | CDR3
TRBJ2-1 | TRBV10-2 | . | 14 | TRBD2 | TGCGCCAGCAGTGAACTAGCGGGGGTGAGTGAGCAGTTCTTC | CASSELAGVSEQFF
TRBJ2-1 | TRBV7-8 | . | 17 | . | TGTGCCAGCAGCCCCGATAGGCGACTAGGAGGGTACAATGAGCAGTTCTTC | CASSPDRRLGGYNEQFF
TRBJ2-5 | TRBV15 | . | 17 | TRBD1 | TGTGCCACCAGTTGGGACAGGTCCATCGGCGGATCAGAGACCCAGTACTTC | CATSWDRSIGGSETQYF
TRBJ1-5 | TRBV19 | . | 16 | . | TGTGCCAGTTCGCTCTGGGCGGAAGGTATAGATCAGCCCCAGCATTTT | CASSLWAEGIDQPQHF
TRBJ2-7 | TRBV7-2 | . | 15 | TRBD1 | TGTGCCAGCAGCGGTGAAAGGGGGCTGCGCTACGAGCAGTACTTC | CASSGERGLRYEQYF
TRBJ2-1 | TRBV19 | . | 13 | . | TGTGCCAGTAGCATGGGGTTGGGCGATGAGCAGTTCTTC | CASSMGLGDEQFF
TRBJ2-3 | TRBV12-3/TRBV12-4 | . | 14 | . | TGTGCCAGCACTTTTAGCGGTAGCACAGATACGCAGTATTTT | CASTFSGSTDTQYF
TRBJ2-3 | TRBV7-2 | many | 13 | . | TGTGCCAGCACTAAGCCAGCAATGGATACGCAGTATTTT | CASTKPAMDTQYF
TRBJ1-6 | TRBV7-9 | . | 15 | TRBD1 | TGTGCCAGCAGCTCCGACAGGGGAAATAATTCACCCCTCCACTTT | CASSSDRGNNSPLHF
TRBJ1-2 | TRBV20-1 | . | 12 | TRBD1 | TGCAGTGCTGAGGGACAGGGAGTAGGCTACACCTTC | CSAEGQGVGYTF
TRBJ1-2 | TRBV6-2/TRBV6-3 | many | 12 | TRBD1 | TGTGCCAGCAGTGCAGGGGGCTATGGCTACACCTTC | CASSAGGYGYTF
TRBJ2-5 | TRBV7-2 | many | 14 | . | TGTGCCAGCAGCTCCCAGGGGATTCGAGAGACCCAGTACTTC | CASSSQGIRETQYF
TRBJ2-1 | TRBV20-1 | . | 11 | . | TGCAGGGCCGGGACCTGGAATGAGCCGTTCTTC | CRAGTWNEPFF
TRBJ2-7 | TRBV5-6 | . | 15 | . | TGTGCCAGCAGCTTAGGGGGGGGCAGAGTCTACGAGCAGTACTTC | CASSLGGGRVYEQYF
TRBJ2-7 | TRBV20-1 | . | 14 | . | TGCAGTGCTAGGTTGGCTAGAATCACATACGAGCAGTACTTC | CSARLARITYEQYF
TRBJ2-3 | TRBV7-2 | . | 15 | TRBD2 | TGTGCCAGCAGCTTAAATGGGGGGAGGGAAGATACGCAGTATTTT | CASSLNGGREDTQYF
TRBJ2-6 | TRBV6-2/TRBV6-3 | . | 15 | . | TGTGCCAGCACTTACGCGGGGCCTGGGGCCAACGTCCTGACTTTC | CASTYAGPGANVLTF